Sequencing of this T cell receptor (beta chain) was carried out in a study of beta chain features in type 1 diabetes. General study findings and limits: Type 1 diabetes patients had moderately but significantly shorter TCRB CDR3s in all four CD4+ subsets.

This CDR3 is built from 14 residues. Germline assignment: CDR1 MDHEN and CDR2 SYDVKM. V trimming: 1 base; J trimming: 3 bases; junction bases outside the gene matches: 2. Notes on this clone: No antigen is known for it.

Of the isolated RNA, all was reverse transcribed, and so the sequenced material was expressed TCRB transcripts. Libraries were prepared by immunoSEQ multiplex PCR; TCRdb keeps only in-frame clonotypes and omits some of them. Here the sample spans 150,000 to 170,000 clones, under 13% being singletons. The source is a man aged 30 to 39 with type 1 diabetes. V and J are TRBV28 and TRBJ2-7; 8 nucleotides agree with TRBD1. Material: central memory CD4+ T cells from blood. The CDR3 protein is CASSLFDRGYEQYF. The CDR3 nucleotides read TGTGCCAGCAGTTTATTTGACAGGGGCTACGAGCAGTACTTC.